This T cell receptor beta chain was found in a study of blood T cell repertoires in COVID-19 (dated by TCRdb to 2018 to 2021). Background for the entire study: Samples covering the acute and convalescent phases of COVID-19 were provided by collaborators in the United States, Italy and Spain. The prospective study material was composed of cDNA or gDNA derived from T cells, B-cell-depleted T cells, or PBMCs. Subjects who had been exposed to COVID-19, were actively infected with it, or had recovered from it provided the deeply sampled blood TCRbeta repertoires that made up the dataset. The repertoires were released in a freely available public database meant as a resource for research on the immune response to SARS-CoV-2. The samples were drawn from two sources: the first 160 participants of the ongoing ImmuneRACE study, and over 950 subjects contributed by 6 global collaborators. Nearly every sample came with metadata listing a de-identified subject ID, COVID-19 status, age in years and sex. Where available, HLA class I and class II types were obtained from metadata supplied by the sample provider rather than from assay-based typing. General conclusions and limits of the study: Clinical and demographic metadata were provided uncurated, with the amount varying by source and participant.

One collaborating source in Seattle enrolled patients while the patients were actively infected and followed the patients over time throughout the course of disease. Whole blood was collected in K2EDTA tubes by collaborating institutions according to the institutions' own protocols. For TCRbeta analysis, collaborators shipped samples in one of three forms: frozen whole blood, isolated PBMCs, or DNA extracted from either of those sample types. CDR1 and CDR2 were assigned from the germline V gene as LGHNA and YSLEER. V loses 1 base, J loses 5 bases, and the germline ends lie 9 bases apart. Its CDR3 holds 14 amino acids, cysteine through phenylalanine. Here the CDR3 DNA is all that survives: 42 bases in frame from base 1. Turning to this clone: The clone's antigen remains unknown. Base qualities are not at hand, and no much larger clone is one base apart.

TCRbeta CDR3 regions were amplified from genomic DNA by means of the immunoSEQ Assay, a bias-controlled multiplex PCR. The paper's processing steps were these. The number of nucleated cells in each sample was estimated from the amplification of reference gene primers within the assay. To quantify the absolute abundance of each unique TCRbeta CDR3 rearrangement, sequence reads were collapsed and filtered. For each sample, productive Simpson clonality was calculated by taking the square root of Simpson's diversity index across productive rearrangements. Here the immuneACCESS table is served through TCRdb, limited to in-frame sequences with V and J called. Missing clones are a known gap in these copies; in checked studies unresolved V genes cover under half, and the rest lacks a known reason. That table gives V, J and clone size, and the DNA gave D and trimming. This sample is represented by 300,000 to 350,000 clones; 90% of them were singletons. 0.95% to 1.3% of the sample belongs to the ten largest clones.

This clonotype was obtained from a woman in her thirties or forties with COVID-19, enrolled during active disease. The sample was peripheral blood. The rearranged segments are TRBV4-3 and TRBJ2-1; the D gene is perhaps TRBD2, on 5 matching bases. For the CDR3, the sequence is CASSQGLANNEQFF. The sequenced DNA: TGCGCCAGCAGCCAAGGCCTAGCAAACAATGAGCAGTTCTTC.